Described below is a single T cell receptor beta chain sequence and its context. Source study methods: Estimated nucleated cell counts came from reference gene primer amplification. Profiling relied on immunoSEQ multiplex PCR, and the TCRdb table lists in-frame clones only, not all of them. That table furnishes V, J and clone size, whereas the DNA furnished D and trimming. The sample yields 55,000 to 80,000 clones, around 85% seen once. Trimming at V came to 4 bases and at J to 10 bases, leaving 10 bases not matched to a gene. The CDR3 sequence is 15 residues long. Germline V gene sequence: CDR1 SGHRS, CDR2 YFSETQ. The source of the sample is a study of blood T cell repertoires in COVID-19. Study at large: Both acute and convalescent COVID-19 samples were obtained from the United States, Italy and Spain. In each case, the material was cDNA or gDNA derived from T cells, B-cell-depleted T cells, or PBMCs.

The source of this sequence is a man between 65 and 80 years old with acute or convalescent COVID-19. Material: peripheral blood. This chain joins TRBV5-1 and TRBJ2-6, with TRBD2 matching 8 bases. CDR3 region: CASSPPSGGGNVLTF. The CDR3 DNA reads TGCGCCAGCAGCCCTCCGAGCGGGGGAGGAAACGTCCTGACTTTC.